This is a list of T cell receptor beta chains from one sample in a study of regulatory T cells in long-lasting Graves disease. TCRdb called the multiplex PCR reads again in MiXCR, with one record for every CDR3 protein. Of approximately 690,000 distinct CDR3 sequences in the sample, around 30% were seen once. Here the sequenced sample was peripheral blood mononuclear cells (PBMCs), taken when the disease was refractory, from a patient treated with antithyroid drugs. Every receptor here comes from a female donor with Graves disease. Both conserved end residues are trimmed from each CDR3.

TRBJ1-2	TRBV7-6	ASSAQSGGQGYGYT
TRBJ2-7	TRBV7-2	ASSSPFSLRSHEQY
TRBJ2-7	TRBV5-1	ASSLDPGQGLSYEQY
TRBJ1-2	TRBV29-1	SVESGAGYT
TRBJ1-1	TRBV10-2	ASKRGQGTEAF
TRBJ1-2	TRBV10-3	ASKGAQGTPYGYT
TRBJ1-4	TRBV6-1	ASSLPTGFNEKLF
TRBJ1-1	TRBV19	ASSTLPPWTEAF
TRBJ1-2	TRBV29-1	SVDWNRHYGYT
TRBJ2-5	TRBV15	ATSRAREIPLQETQY
TRBJ2-5	TRBV20-1	SASLIQTQY
TRBJ2-7	TRBV7-9	ASSWVHGTYEQY
TRBJ2-7	TRBV7-9	ASSAPGPEAYEQY
TRBJ1-5	TRBV20-1	SAPMTGMRNQPQH
TRBJ2-6	TRBV24-1	ATSDPEGSGANVLT